One sample yielded the 3 T cell receptor beta chains listed below, sequenced in a study of blood T cell repertoires in COVID-19. Clones were read by immunoSEQ multiplex PCR, and TCRdb kept only the in-frame ones, dropping some. The sample consists of 250,000 to 350,000 clones, around 90% of them appearing once. The material sequenced was peripheral blood. All receptors derive from a young man who had recovered from COVID-19.

This clone was recorded once. The CDR3 nucleotides are TGTGCCAGCAGCTTCTATCAGGGGCAAGTAAATGAGCAGTTCTTC. This gives the protein CASSFYQGQVNEQFF. The genes are TRBV5-4 and TRBJ2-1, with D maybe TRBD1 (6 bases). This CDR3 is 15 amino acids long. The V end was cut by 2 bases, the J end by 7 bases, with 16 bases between. Germline loops: CDR1 SGHNT, CDR2 YYREEE (reference sequence).

The chain is built from TRBV4-1 and TRBJ1-2, with TRBD1 as a possible D gene (6 bases). This CDR3 comprises 15 residues. V was trimmed by 1 base and J by 4 bases, leaving 13 bases between them. The germline CDR1 and CDR2 sequences are MGHRA and YSYEKL. The CDR3 loop reads CASSQGVPGAYGYTF. In DNA, the CDR3 is TGCGCCAGCAGCCAAGGGGTGCCAGGGGCCTATGGCTACACCTTC.

J is TRBJ2-1 and V is TRBV6-2 or TRBV6-3, with 8 bases matching TRBD2. The trim removed 2 bases at V and 7 bases at J, leaving 7 bases unmatched. The CDR3 runs to 15 residues. CDR1 MNHEY and CDR2 SVGEGT come from the germline V gene. CDR3 coding DNA: TGTGCCAGCAGTTACCGTCGGACTAGCACGAATGAGCAGTTCTTC. Amino acids: CASSYRRTSTNEQFF.